The entry that follows covers one T cell receptor (beta chain) sequence. Its binding antigen is unknown. No qualities accompany the bases; no much larger clone lies one base away. The data derive from a study of blood T cell repertoires in COVID-19 (dated by TCRdb to 2018 to 2020). For the wider study: Collaborator samples came from the United States, Italy and Spain and covered acute and convalescent phases of COVID-19. The material from the prospective study consisted of cDNA or gDNA derived from T cells, B-cell-depleted T cells, or PBMCs. Samples were obtained from the ongoing ImmuneRACE study (first 160 participants) and from approximately 1,200 subjects provided by 6 global collaborators. Subjects who had been exposed to COVID-19, were actively infected with it, or had recovered from it provided the deeply sampled blood TCRbeta repertoires that made up the dataset. The repertoires were made available in a free public database intended to serve as a resource for research on the immune response to SARS-CoV-2. Where available, HLA class I and class II types were taken from metadata supplied by the sample provider and were not determined by assay-based typing. Nearly every sample came with metadata listing a de-identified subject ID, COVID-19 status, age in years and sex. Results the study describes overall, beyond this receptor: Clinical and demographic metadata were provided uncurated, with the amount varying by source and participant.

Here V drops 5 bases and J drops 15 bases, and the junction holds 20 bases not matched to any gene. Based on the germline V gene, the CDR1 and CDR2 sequences are SGHTA and FQGNSA. Taken from cysteine to phenylalanine, the CDR3 has 16 residues. The retained sequence is limited to the CDR3, 48 bases, with the frame set at the first base. In the prospective study, participants were about 18 to 89 years old, resided in about two dozen geographic areas of the United States, and were enrolled through a virtual design. In the prospective study, participants were assigned to cohorts based on the clinical history participants reported in a screening survey and a study questionnaire. For ImmuneRACE Cohort 3, a participant was defined as recovered based on two consecutive negative NP/OP PCR tests, clearance by a healthcare professional, or resolution of symptoms. Mobile phlebotomists in the prospective study collected whole blood, serum and a nasopharyngeal or oropharyngeal swab from every participant. Additional blood draws and questionnaires over an approximately 2-month period could optionally be provided by prospective study participants. Before DNA extraction, blood samples from the prospective study were shipped at room temperature or frozen.

TCRbeta CDR3 regions were amplified from genomic DNA using the immunoSEQ Assay, a bias-controlled multiplex PCR. Per the original workflow: Nucleated cell counts per sample were estimated from amplification of reference gene primers within the assay. To quantify the absolute abundance of each unique TCRbeta CDR3 rearrangement, sequence reads were collapsed and filtered. For each sample, productive Simpson clonality was calculated as the square root of Simpson's diversity index across productive rearrangements. This immuneACCESS table, as held by TCRdb, lists in-frame sequences with V and J called but not all clones. Of the missing ones, under half trace to an unresolved V gene in checked studies; the others have no known cause. V, J and clone size reflect that table, while D and trimming were determined from the DNA. Across this sample there are approximately 470,000 clones, with 75% to 90% seen only once. Together, the top ten hold under 0.75% of the sample.

This chain joins TRBV7-2 to TRBJ2-1; 9 junctional bases match TRBD2. This clonotype was sampled from a woman under 30 who had recovered from COVID-19. Material: PBMCs or T cells enriched from blood (not recorded which). The CDR3 amino acid sequence is: CASSPLILAGSHLGFF. Here is the DNA: TGTGCCAGCAGCCCCCTTATCCTAGCGGGGTCCCACCTGGGGTTCTTC. Where the CDR3 stops, the reference TRBV7-2 and TRBJ2-1 genes take over; the full variable domain is GAGVSQSPSNKVTEKGKDVELRCDPISGHTALYWYRQSLGQGLEFLIYFQGNSAPDKSGLPSDRFSAERTGGSVSTLTIQRTQQEDSAVYLCASSPLILAGSHLGFFGPGTRLTVL.